Listed below are T cell receptor beta chains from one sample, sequenced in a study of T cell responses to AZD1222 COVID-19 vaccine. The method was immunoSEQ multiplex PCR; TCRdb's version includes in-frame clones alone and lacks a portion of them. The sample yields under 150,000 clones, around nine tenths seen once. The specimen was peripheral blood, collected 28 days after the second AZD1222 dose. The receptors derive from an adult who received the AZD1222 COVID-19 vaccine. Both conserved end residues are part of each CDR3. Each record gives: D gene, clone size, J gene, V gene, CDR3 protein, CDR3 DNA. The D gene is left open where the match is weak. A row's size may be missing; if present it is once, few, many or a size class.

.	once	TRBJ2-7	TRBV3-1/TRBV3-2	CASSQRLVADEQYF	TGTGCCAGCAGCCAGAGACTAGTCGCCGACGAGCAGTACTTC
.	.	TRBJ2-5	TRBV20-1	CSALPQTQYF	TGCAGTGCTCTTCCCCAGACCCAGTACTTC
.	.	TRBJ1-1	TRBV29-1	CSVARTANTEAFF	TGCAGCGTTGCGCGGACGGCGAACACTGAAGCTTTCTTT
.	.	TRBJ1-6	TRBV2	CASSELSSYNSPLHF	TGTGCCAGCAGTGAACTAAGCTCCTATAATTCACCCCTCCACTTT
TRBD1	.	TRBJ2-7	TRBV6-5	CASSRKGQEIYEQYF	TGTGCCAGCAGTCGCAAGGGACAGGAGATCTACGAGCAGTACTTC
TRBD2	few	TRBJ2-1	TRBV30	CAWSRGTSGNEQFF	TGTGCCTGGAGCCGCGGGACTAGCGGGAATGAGCAGTTCTTC
.	.	TRBJ2-2	TRBV7-3	CASSLSGGVGGELFF	TGTGCCAGCAGCTTAAGTGGAGGGGTAGGCGGGGAGCTGTTTTTT
.	.	TRBJ1-5	TRBV19	CASSPRFDRSNQPQHF	TGTGCCAGTAGCCCACGATTCGACCGATCCAATCAGCCCCAGCATTTT
.	.	TRBJ2-7	TRBV6-5	CASSPHGDSYEQYF	TGTGCCAGCAGCCCCCATGGAGACTCCTACGAGCAGTACTTC
.	.	TRBJ2-7	TRBV11-2	CASSSRAGTFQYF	TGTGCCAGCAGCTCCAGAGCTGGGACTTTTCAGTACTTC
.	.	TRBJ2-4	TRBV12-5	CASGLVQGGSKNIQYF	TGTGCTAGTGGTTTGGTCCAAGGGGGTAGCAAAAACATTCAGTACTTC
TRBD1	.	TRBJ1-2	TRBV10-3	CAISPTGNDGYTF	TGTGCCATCAGCCCGACAGGGAACGATGGCTACACCTTC
.	.	TRBJ2-7	TRBV19	CASSQPGEQYF	TGTGCCAGTAGTCAACCCGGGGAGCAGTACTTC
.	.	TRBJ2-1	TRBV27	CASSPRTTRTPNNEQFF	TGTGCCAGCAGTCCCCGCACCACAAGGACCCCTAACAATGAGCAGTTCTTC
.	.	TRBJ2-1	TRBV27	CASSLDHYNEQFF	TGTGCCAGCAGCCTGGACCACTACAATGAGCAGTTCTTC
.	.	TRBJ2-7	TRBV7-3	CASSPNGGTSYEQYF	TGTGCCAGCAGCCCGAATGGGGGGACCAGCTACGAGCAGTACTTC
.	.	TRBJ1-2	TRBV27	CASSLTTPGRDLRGTF	TGTGCCAGCAGTCTAACTACTCCGGGACGGGACTTGAGAGGGACCTTC
TRBD1	.	TRBJ1-6	TRBV6-5	CASSRDRGQSPLHF	TGTGCCAGCAGTCGGGACAGGGGGCAATCACCCCTCCACTTT
.	.	TRBJ1-2	TRBV7-2	CASSLPSSSGYTF	TGTGCCAGCAGCTTACCTTCCAGTTCAGGCTACACCTTC
.	.	TRBJ2-1	TRBV28	CASSPAGLSYNEQFF	TGTGCCAGCAGTCCAGCTGGGCTCTCCTACAATGAGCAGTTCTTC
TRBD1	.	TRBJ1-1	TRBV5-1	CASSLGQENTEAFF	TGCGCCAGCAGCCTCGGACAGGAGAACACTGAAGCTTTCTTT
.	once	TRBJ2-6	TRBV7-2	CASSLTGVTGANVLTF	TGTGCCAGCAGCTTAACCGGGGTAACTGGGGCCAACGTCCTGACTTTC
.	.	TRBJ1-5	TRBV20-1	CSASGQYYSNQPQHF	TGCAGTGCTAGTGGACAGTACTATAGCAATCAGCCCCAGCATTTT
.	.	TRBJ2-4	TRBV27	CASSLIGGVLTKNIQYF	TGTGCCAGCAGTTTAATTGGGGGCGTGCTGACCAAAAACATTCAGTACTTC
.	.	TRBJ1-3	TRBV3-1/TRBV3-2	CASSQPPVTSDTIYF	TGTGCCAGCAGCCAACCTCCAGTAACCTCGGACACCATATATTTT
.	.	TRBJ1-5	TRBV20-1	CSASPDLNQPQHF	TGCAGTGCTAGTCCGGACCTGAATCAGCCCCAGCATTTT
.	.	TRBJ1-6	TRBV11-3	CASSAGSPNSPLHF	TGTGCCAGCAGCGCAGGGAGTCCCAATTCACCCCTCCACTTT
.	.	TRBJ2-5	TRBV29-1	CSVRQVGPGAQYF	TGCAGCGTTCGACAAGTAGGACCGGGGGCCCAGTACTTC
.	.	TRBJ1-3	TRBV30	CAWGSSGNTIYF	TGTGCCTGGGGCTCCTCTGGAAACACCATATATTTT
.	.	TRBJ2-7	TRBV7-2	CASSDSSQGRSYEQYF	TGTGCCAGCAGCGATTCTAGTCAAGGAAGGTCCTACGAGCAGTACTTC
.	.	TRBJ1-3	TRBV7-2	CASSFFTRESGNTIYF	TGTGCCAGCAGCTTCTTTACCCGGGAATCTGGAAACACCATATATTTT
.	.	TRBJ1-2	TRBV29-1	CSVDQGYGYTF	TGCAGCGTTGACCAGGGATATGGCTACACCTTC
TRBD1	.	TRBJ2-7	TRBV4-3	CASSETGTGGTEQYF	TGCGCCAGCTCCGAGACCGGGACAGGGGGCACCGAGCAGTACTTC
TRBD2	.	TRBJ2-4	TRBV13	CASSSETSGAKNIQYF	TGTGCCAGCAGCTCCGAGACTAGCGGAGCCAAAAACATTCAGTACTTC
TRBD2	.	TRBJ2-1	TRBV10-3	CAISDPTSTSSYNEQFF	TGTGCCATCAGTGATCCGACTAGCACGAGCTCCTACAATGAGCAGTTCTTC
TRBD1	.	TRBJ2-2	TRBV2	CASSPQGKGGKTGELFF	TGTGCCAGCAGTCCACAGGGGAAAGGTGGAAAGACCGGGGAGCTGTTTTTT
.	.	TRBJ2-3	TRBV7-2	CASSSGGPDTQYF	TGTGCCAGCAGTTCGGGGGGCCCAGATACGCAGTATTTT
.	.	TRBJ1-1	TRBV18	CASSPAMTNTEAFF	TGTGCCAGCTCACCCGCGATGACGAACACTGAAGCTTTCTTT
.	.	TRBJ2-1	TRBV27	CASSLSSPGSYYNEQFF	TGTGCCAGCAGTTTAAGCAGCCCCGGCAGTTACTACAATGAGCAGTTCTTC
TRBD2	.	TRBJ2-1	TRBV27	CASSSRDLGRVEQFF	TGTGCCAGCAGTTCCCGGGACCTCGGGAGGGTCGAGCAGTTCTTC
TRBD2	.	TRBJ2-7	TRBV11-2	CASSLLAGASYEQYF	TGTGCCAGCAGCTTACTAGCGGGGGCCTCCTACGAGCAGTACTTC